The clone carrying this TCR beta chain was observed a handful of times. This specimen belongs to a study of CD8+ T cells in alopecia areata. Overall study context: Those treated were given oral tofacitinib at 5 to 10 mg twice daily.

RNA was extracted and reverse transcribed into cDNA as the sequencing template. Clones were read by immunoSEQ multiplex PCR, and TCRdb kept only the in-frame ones, dropping some. Among roughly 230,000 clones listed, around 43% were seen once. The CDR3 consists of 11 residues. Germline CDR1 and CDR2: DFQATT and SNEGSKA (reference sequence). Deletions cut 4 bases from V and 5 bases from J, with 8 bases between. Noted treatment: oral pan-JAK inhibitor, 5-10 mg twice daily. The material was CD4+ T cells sorted from blood, obtained at approximately week 37, from a patient treated with tofacitinib. This sequence was found in a human donor with alopecia areata. The chain recombines TRBV20-1 with TRBJ2-5, with D uncertain. CDR3 sequence: CSAMFGETQYF. The CDR3 region has the DNA TGCAGTGCTATGTTTGGGGAGACCCAGTACTTC.